This T cell receptor (beta chain) was captured in a study of shared clonotypes between healthy human individuals. Study findings and constraints: The generation probabilities recorded for non-shared clonotypes fell below those of clonotypes shared by all four donors. Donor clonotype sharing was expected to depend on sequencing depth.

Positive CCR7 selection of CD45RO-negative cells yielded the naive CD8 cells, and terminally differentiated effector memory CD45RA+ cells were excluded. V was pared by 1 base and J by 0 bases, with 10 bases between. Per the germline V gene, CDR1 is SGHVS and CDR2 is FNYEAQ. This CDR3 has 16 residues. With regard to this clone: The target antigen is unknown.

Method: immunoSEQ multiplex PCR; TCRdb's copy keeps in-frame clones and lacks some. In the table there are about 1,900,000 clones, approximately 95% of which are singletons. The sequence derives from a man aged 18 to 30 in good health. Sequenced sample: naive CD8+ T cells sorted from blood. The rearrangement links TRBV7-6 to TRBJ2-1, with D perhaps matching TRBD2 (6 bases). The CDR3 DNA follows: TGTGCCAGCAGCTTAGATGCGGGGAGCTCCTACAATGAGCAGTTCTTC. Its translation is CASSLDAGSSYNEQFF. The variable domain in full, with the rest retrieved from reference TRBV7-6 and TRBJ2-1, is GAGVSQSPRYKVTKRGQDVALRCDPISGHVSLYWYRQALGQGPEFLTYFNYEAQQDKSGLPNDRFSAERPEGSISTLTIQRTEQRDSAMYRCASSLDAGSSYNEQFFGPGTRLTVL.